The 19 T cell receptor beta chains listed next were all sequenced from one sample in a study of T cell responses to AZD1222 COVID-19 vaccine. Measured with immunoSEQ multiplex PCR; TCRdb has only the in-frame clones, and not every one. Among about 150,000 clones listed, 90% were seen once. The sample was peripheral blood, taken 28 days after the second AZD1222 dose. All receptors derive from an adult who received the AZD1222 COVID-19 vaccine.

This chain joins TRBV11-3 and TRBJ2-5; TRBD2 aligns across 12 bases. Trimming cost V 5 bases and J 4 bases; bases outside gene matches: 14. Germline CDR1 and CDR2: SGHNT and YENEEA. This CDR3 region has 18 residues. The CDR3 region is CASSPRTSGIPGGETQYF. CDR3 sequence (DNA): TGTGCCAGCAGCCCCAGGACTAGCGGGATACCTGGGGGAGAGACCCAGTACTTC.

In its sample, this clone was seen once. The chain employs TRBV25-1 and TRBJ2-1; 7 bases line up with TRBD2. V lost 7 bases and J lost 5; bases outside the gene matches: 5. CDR1 and CDR2 (germline): MGHDK, SYGVNS. The length of the CDR3 is 13 residues. As DNA, the CDR3 is TGTGCCAGCACCTTCCTAGCGGACAATGAGCAGTTCTTC. It encodes CASTFLADNEQFF.

This clone was recorded only once. The chain carries TRBV7-3 and TRBJ1-5, with D maybe TRBD1 (5 bases). The CDR3 spans 15 residues. V lost 0 bases to trimming and J lost 5 bases, with 11 bases between them. Looked up from germline, CDR1 is SGHTA and CDR2 is FQGTGA. The CDR3 DNA reads TGTGCCAGCAGCTTAACGGGGGGGTACTATCAGCCCCAGCATTTT. Translation gives CASSLTGGYYQPQHF.

The table lists this clone with a few counts. CDR3 residues: CASKEEGSYEQYF. The CDR3 coding sequence is TGTGCCAGTAAGGAGGAGGGCTCCTACGAGCAGTACTTC. The V and J genes are TRBV19 and TRBJ2-7; D might be TRBD2 (6 bases). Between the trimmed V and J ends, which lost 7 bases and 0 bases, there was a span of 10 bases. Germline values: CDR1 LNHDA, CDR2 SQIVND (reference sequence). CDR3 length: 13 amino acids.

The rearrangement uses TRBV2 and TRBJ1-2, with 9 nucleotides matching TRBD1. Germline V gene data show CDR1 as SNHLY and CDR2 as FYNNEI. V lost 6 bases to trimming and J lost 4 bases; unmatched junction nucleotides: 9. There are 15 residues in the CDR3. In DNA form, the CDR3 reads TGTGCCAGCAGAGGGACAGGGTTTGGGCCCTATGGCTACACCTTC. This encodes CASRGTGFGPYGYTF.

V usage is TRBV7-9 and J usage is TRBJ1-4; 8 nucleotides match TRBD1. V dropped 6 bases and J dropped 6; count of bases not matched to a gene: 3. The CDR3 is 13 amino acids. Germline V gene sequence: CDR1 SEHNR, CDR2 FQNEAQ (reference sequence). CDR3 sequence (DNA): TGTGCCAGCAGTTTGACAGGGGATGAAAAACTGTTTTTT. Amino acids: CASSLTGDEKLFF.

The chain has TRBV27 and TRBJ1-2; 9 bases line up with TRBD1. From germline, CDR1 is MNHEY and CDR2 SMNVEV (reference sequence). The V and J ends lost 1 base and 3 bases, in that order; junction bases with no gene match: 6. The CDR3 has 16 amino acids. The CDR3 DNA is TGTGCCAGCAGTTTATTCTGGGACAGGGAAGACTATGGCTACACCTTC. It specifies CASSLFWDREDYGYTF.

The chain uses TRBV5-6 and TRBJ1-1, with D perhaps TRBD1 (6 bases). Trimming pared 0 bases from V and 11 bases from J, leaving 14 bases between. Germline V CDR1 and CDR2: SGHDT, YYEEEE. The CDR3 loop spans 13 amino acids. This CDR3 reads CASSLGLGAGAFF. The CDR3 nucleotides read TGTGCCAGCAGCTTGGGTCTGGGGGCGGGGGCTTTCTTT.

The chain couples TRBV7-8 to TRBJ1-5; D is possibly TRBD1 (6 bases). The CDR3 is 14 amino acids. The V end lost 1 base, the J end lost 7 bases, and 11 bases lay between the germline ends. Per germline, CDR1 SGHVS and CDR2 FQNEAQ. In DNA form, the CDR3 reads TGTGCCAGCAGCTTAGTGGTGGGGGCCCAGCCCCAGCATTTT. It translates to CASSLVVGAQPQHF. The full variable domain, in which reference TRBV7-8 and TRBJ1-5 provide the parts outside the CDR3, is GAGVSQSPRYKVAKRGQDVALRCDPISGHVSLFWYQQALGQGPEFLTYFQNEAQLDKSGLPSDRFFAERPEGSVSTLKIQRTQQEDSAVYLCASSLVVGAQPQHFGDGTRLSIL.

The gene calls are TRBV28 and TRBJ1-1; D perhaps matches TRBD1 (5 bases). The CDR3 covers 15 residues. With 4 bases removed from V and 5 bases from J, the gap between germline ends came to 17 bases. Germline V gene lookup returns CDR1 MDHEN and CDR2 SYDVKM. The CDR3 sequence is CASSSDGRAGTEAFF. The CDR3 region has the DNA TGTGCCAGCAGTTCAGACGGCAGGGCGGGAACTGAAGCTTTCTTT. The whole variable domain, filled in from reference TRBV28 and TRBJ1-1, reads DVKVTQSSRYLVKRTGEKVFLECVQDMDHENMFWYRQDPGLGLRLIYFSYDVKMKEKGDIPEGYSVSREKKERFSLILESASTNQTSMYLCASSSDGRAGTEAFFGQGTRLTVV.

The chain employs TRBV18 and TRBJ2-1; the D call may be TRBD1 or TRBD2 (5 bases each). The CDR3 contains 15 residues. V lost 0 bases to trimming and J lost 7 bases, with 13 bases between them. Germline V gene data show CDR1 as KGHSH and CDR2 as LQKENI. CDR3 sequence reads: CASSPPSGTGNEQFF. The CDR3 region has the DNA TGTGCCAGCTCACCACCCAGCGGTACAGGTAATGAGCAGTTCTTC.

The rearrangement links TRBV27 to TRBJ1-1; D might be TRBD1 (6 bases). V was clipped by 4 bases and J by 0 bases, with 12 bases between them. The CDR3 is 15 residues long. Per germline, CDR1 MNHEY and CDR2 SMNVEV (reference sequence). In DNA form, the CDR3 reads TGTGCCAGCAGTTGGGGGGCTGCTGTGAACACTGAAGCTTTCTTT. This codes for CASSWGAAVNTEAFF.

The chain employs TRBV7-9 and TRBJ1-2; possibly TRBD1 for D (6 bases). V lost 11 bases and J lost 2, with 18 bases in between. Germline CDR1 SEHNR, CDR2 FQNEAQ (reference sequence). This CDR3 is built from 14 residues. The DNA for the CDR3 is TGTGCCGCTGCAGGGGCCGCCCTGAACTATGGCTACACCTTC. Translating gives CAAAGAALNYGYTF.

The CDR3 here is CASSLEGGTAEAFF. The DNA for the CDR3 is TGCGCCAGCAGCTTGGAAGGGGGGACTGCTGAAGCTTTCTTT. This chain joins TRBV5-1 and TRBJ1-1; D is possibly TRBD1 (6 bases). CDR1 and CDR2 from the germline V gene are SGHRS and YFSETQ. The CDR3 length is 14 residues. Trimming shortened V by 0 bases and J by 6 bases, and 12 bases separated the two germline ends.

V is TRBV12-3 or TRBV12-4 and J is TRBJ1-1; D possibly corresponds to TRBD1 (5 bases). Deletions cut 7 bases from V and 1 base from J, with 7 bases between. The CDR3 runs 12 residues. As DNA, the CDR3 is TGTGCCAGCATTGGGGCGAACACTGAAGCTTTCTTT. Its translation: CASIGANTEAFF.

The J gene is TRBJ1-5, the V gene TRBV7-9; tentatively, D is TRBD1 (5 bases). Germline values: CDR1 SEHNR, CDR2 FQNEAQ (reference sequence). CDR3 length equals 13 residues. Trimming took 4 bases from V and 5 from J, leaving 9 bases between them. The CDR3: CASSWGGDQPQHF. DNA of the CDR3: TGTGCCAGCAGCTGGGGCGGGGATCAGCCCCAGCATTTT. Supplemented by reference TRBV7-9 and TRBJ1-5, the full variable domain reads DTGVSQNPRHKITKRGQNVTFRCDPISEHNRLYWYRQTLGQGPEFLTYFQNEAQLEKSRLLSDRFSAERPKGSFSTLEIQRTEQGDSAMYLCASSWGGDQPQHFGDGTRLSIL.

The chain links TRBV2 to TRBJ1-2, with 7 bases that match TRBD1. There are 13 residues in the CDR3. The germline V gene has CDR1 SNHLY and CDR2 FYNNEI. The V segment lost 7 bases and the J segment 6 bases; nucleotides outside the gene matches: 8. The CDR3 here is CASKGQTYNGYTF. The CDR3, as DNA: TGTGCCAGCAAGGGACAGACCTACAATGGCTACACCTTC.

The V and J genes are TRBV6-5 and TRBJ1-3; a weak D match, TRBD1 (6 bases). V was cut by 7 bases and J by 4 bases, with 17 bases left in between. CDR3 length: 15 residues. The germline V gene encodes CDR1 MNHEY and CDR2 SVGAGI. The CDR3 nucleotides read TGTGCCAGCACTGGGGGCAGGGCGAGGGGAAACACCATATATTTT. It translates to CASTGGRARGNTIYF.

This rearrangement joins TRBV7-8 to TRBJ2-7; D unclear. Germline values: CDR1 SGHVS, CDR2 FQNEAQ. The CDR3 contains 13 residues. V was cut by 5 bases and J by 3 bases, with 11 bases left in between. The CDR3 nucleotides are TGTGCCAGCAGCCTAGTCGACATCTACGAGCAGTACTTC. Translation gives CASSLVDIYEQYF.